The present T cell receptor (beta chain) was sequenced within a study of T cell changes during pregnancy in multiple sclerosis. The table came from immunoSEQ multiplex PCR; TCRdb's copy has only in-frame clones and leaves some out. The sample yields around 96,000 clones, around 93% seen once. Looked up from germline, CDR1 is SGHNT and CDR2 is YYREEE (reference sequence). The CDR3 totals 16 residues. V trimming: 2 bases; J trimming: 0 bases; junction bases outside the gene matches: 5. Sequencing was performed on peripheral blood, taken in the third trimester of pregnancy. The rearrangement joins TRBV5-4 to TRBJ2-1; the match to TRBD2 covers 7 bases. The TCR was taken from a female donor with multiple sclerosis, enrolled in a pregnancy study. As DNA, the CDR3 is TGTGCCAGCAGCTTCGGGACTACTCACTCCTACAATGAGCAGTTCTTC. This translates into CASSFGTTHSYNEQFF.